This entry lists 14 T cell receptor beta chains sequenced from one sample in a study of identical twins' blood T cells. TCRdb redid the calling of the 5' RACE reads with MiXCR, one entry per CDR3 protein. The sample has fewer than 450,000 distinct CDR3 sequences, roughly 27% seen once; the top ten hold approximately 6.6%. Sequencing was done on a sample of PBMCs. These TCRs come from a woman aged 18-55 years in good health.

In its sample, this clonotype was seen a few times. V usage is TRBV4-1 and J usage is TRBJ1-1; D is perhaps TRBD1 (6 bases). The ends were cut back, 4 bases at V and 2 bases at J, with 17 bases in the middle. This CDR3 contains 16 residues. The V gene's germline CDR1 is MGHRA and CDR2 YSYEKL. For the CDR3, the DNA is TGCGCCAGCAGCCGTTTAGAACAGGGTGTAAACACTGAAGCTTTCTTT. This translates into CASSRLEQGVNTEAFF.

There are many counts of this clonotype. This chain joins TRBV19 and TRBJ1-5, with D possibly matching TRBD1 (6 bases). Looked up from germline, CDR1 is LNHDA and CDR2 is SQIVND (reference sequence). Trimming took 5 bases from V and 1 from J, leaving 12 bases between them. CDR3 length: 15 amino acids. In DNA form, the CDR3 reads TGTGCCAGTAGTGCTCAACAGGGCAGCAATCAGCCCCAGCATTTT. Protein: CASSAQQGSNQPQHF.

The CDR3 DNA reads as TGCACGACCAGGGCAGTATCGAACACTGAAGCTTTCTTT. Translation gives CTTRAVSNTEAFF. The chain carries TRBV29-1 and TRBJ1-1; TRBD1 might be the D (5 bases). Germline V gene data show CDR1 as SQVTM and CDR2 as ANQGSEA. CDR3 size: 13 residues.

This sequence joins TRBV29-1 and TRBJ1-2; TRBD1 might be the D (5 bases). Looked up from germline, CDR1 is SQVTM and CDR2 is ANQGSEA. V was trimmed by 5 bases and J by 8 bases, leaving 12 bases between them. This CDR3 comprises 11 residues. The CDR3 region has the DNA TGCAGCGTTCTAGGGGCTGACGGCTACACCTTC. This encodes CSVLGADGYTF.

This clonotype occurred a few times. The CDR3 DNA follows: TGCAGTGCATGGGGCGGGGCAGGGAGGCGATATGGAAACACCATATATTTT. It yields the protein CSAWGGAGRRYGNTIYF. V and J are TRBV20-1 and TRBJ1-3; possible D gene TRBD1, 5 bases. Germline assignment: CDR1 DFQATT and CDR2 SNEGSKA (reference sequence). V shed 6 bases and J shed 3 bases, with 24 bases lying between them. CDR3 size: 17 residues.

This clonotype has only a few counts. The V and J genes are TRBV29-1 and TRBJ2-2; D is unclear. From germline, CDR1 is SQVTM and CDR2 ANQGSEA. The CDR3 has 10 residues. Deletions cut 8 bases from V and 7 bases from J, with 8 bases between. CDR3 sequence (DNA): TGCAGCCGTCTTAACGGGGAGCTGTTTTTT. Translated: CSRLNGELFF.

The chain is built from TRBV28 and TRBJ1-5; weak D call: TRBD1 (6 bases). CDR3 size: 13 residues. The V gene lost 7 bases and the J gene lost 5 bases, with 12 bases spanning the gap. Germline CDR1 and CDR2: MDHEN and SYDVKM. CDR3 DNA: TGTGCCAGCACTCCTCCAGGGGATCAGCCCCAGCATTTT. Translating gives CASTPPGDQPQHF.

This clonotype was observed a few times. This chain joins TRBV20-1 and TRBJ2-3, with D perhaps TRBD2 (7 bases). The CDR3 sequence is 15 residues long. V lost 6 bases and J 4 bases, leaving 20 bases between the germline ends. CDR1 DFQATT and CDR2 SNEGSKA come from the germline V gene (reference sequence). The CDR3 bases are TGCAGTGCCCCTCTTTCTGGGAGGGGGTCAGATACGCAGTATTTT. It specifies CSAPLSGRGSDTQYF.

This clonotype is a singleton in its sample. A much larger clone differs by one base, so this may be a read error. The gene calls are TRBV20-1 and TRBJ2-5; either TRBD1 or TRBD2 may supply D (5 bases each). The V and J ends lost 2 bases and 2 bases respectively, with 12 bases between them. The CDR3 runs 14 residues. Germline CDR1 is DFQATT and CDR2 is SNEGSKA (reference sequence). CDR3 region: CSARTLGAQETQYF. The DNA for the CDR3 is TGCAGTGCTAGAACTCTCGGGGCTCAAGAGACCCAGTACTTC.

V usage is TRBV5-1 and J usage is TRBJ1-1; 7 bases are shared with TRBD1. Germline V gives CDR1 SGHRS, CDR2 YFSETQ. The CDR3 runs to 13 residues. The trim removed 2 bases at V and 10 bases at J, leaving 8 bases unmatched. The CDR3 nucleotides are TGCGCCAGCAGCTTCAGGGGAGGGGGCGCAGCTTTCTTT. Amino acid sequence: CASSFRGGGAAFF.

To note about this clonotype: Its ends do not fully match the called genes, so a read error is possible. This chain uses TRBV27 with TRBJ1-6; no reliable D call. The CDR3 runs to 14 residues. The germline CDR1 and CDR2 sequences are MNHEY and SMNVEV (reference sequence). The CDR3 here is CAGSSGMHNSPLHF. CDR3 coding DNA: TGTGCCGGCAGCTCCGGGATGCATAATTCACCCCTCCACTTT.

In this sample, this clonotype turned up many times. The J gene is TRBJ1-1, the V gene TRBV5-1; 11 bases match TRBD1. The CDR3 is made up of 15 amino acids. The V and J ends lost 4 bases and 5 bases, in that order; junction bases with no gene match: 7. Germline lookup yields CDR1 SGHRS and CDR2 YFSETQ. CDR3 DNA sequence: TGCGCCAGCAGCCCCCTTGGGACAGGGGGAACTGAAGCTTTCTTT. Amino acid sequence: CASSPLGTGGTEAFF.

On this clonotype itself: One junction end does not reproduce the germline sequence, and a read error may be involved. This rearrangement joins TRBV2 to TRBJ2-1, with 9 bases aligning to TRBD1. In germline, CDR1 is SNHLY, CDR2 FYNNEI. The CDR3 runs to 16 residues. CDR3: CASRLTRDRVYNERFF. The DNA of the CDR3 is TGTGCCAGCAGATTAACCCGGGACAGGGTCTACAATGAGCGGTTCTTC.

This clonotype was counted between two and nine times. Germline and junction disagree at one end, which may indicate a read error. V and J are TRBV29-1 and TRBJ1-1; 7 positions agree with TRBD1. The CDR3 consists of 13 residues. Germline V gives CDR1 SQVTM, CDR2 ANQGSEA. Written as DNA, the CDR3 is TGCAGCGTAAGACAGGGTTTGAATACTGAAGCTTTCTTT. It encodes CSVRQGLNTEAFF.